The 17 T cell receptor beta chains in this list originate from one sample, sequenced in a study of vaccination effects on CD4 cells after COVID-19. Investigators separated out CD4+ T cells once around nine days of culture had passed. Each participant was administered two doses of either the BNT162b2 or the mRNA-1273 vaccine. No antigen is known for these receptors. TCRdb's table, derived via immunoSEQ multiplex PCR, lists solely in-frame clones and lacks some. The table lists about 66,000 clones, 70% to 85% of them singletons, with roughly 2.2% in the top ten. The source material was CD4+ T cells from PBMCs cultured without peptide, sampled after COVID-19 vaccination. The receptor set was obtained from a human donor who received a COVID-19 vaccine.

The V gene is TRBV11-2, the J gene TRBJ2-7; D gene uncertain. V lost 2 bases and J 3 bases, leaving 23 bases between the germline ends. The germline CDR1 and CDR2 sequences are SGHAT and FQNNGV. This CDR3 is built from 18 residues. The CDR3 protein is CASSLSWPGQVSSYEQYV. CDR3 DNA: TGTGCCAGCAGCTTATCTTGGCCTGGGCAGGTCAGTAGCTACGAGCAGTACGTC.

This clone has only a few counts. CDR3: CASSPGQGNSNQPQHF. CDR3 coding DNA: TGTGCCAGCTCACCGGGACAGGGGAATAGCAATCAGCCCCAGCATTTT. The chain joins TRBV18 to TRBJ1-5, with 10 bases fitting TRBD1. Germline lookup yields CDR1 KGHSH and CDR2 LQKENI. The V gene end was trimmed by 3 bases and the J gene end by 0 bases; junction bases not matched to a gene: 2. The length of the CDR3 is 16 residues.

The rearrangement joins TRBV5-6 to TRBJ1-1; maybe TRBD1 (6 bases). The germline V gene has CDR1 SGHDT and CDR2 YYEEEE. V gave up 4 bases and J gave up 2 bases, with 15 bases separating them. The CDR3 has 15 amino acids. The CDR3 here is CASSMSRGGNTEAFF. The CDR3, as DNA: TGTGCCAGCAGCATGTCCAGGGGAGGAAACACTGAAGCTTTCTTT. Full variable domain (outside the CDR3, taken from reference TRBV5-6 and TRBJ1-1): DAGVTQSPTHLIKTRGQQVTLRCSPKSGHDTVSWYQQALGQGPQFIFQYYEEEERQRGNFPDRFSGHQFPNYSSELNVNALLLGDSALYLCASSMSRGGNTEAFFGQGTRLTVV.

This rearrangement joins TRBV5-1 to TRBJ2-3; D gene uncertain. Per germline, CDR1 SGHRS and CDR2 YFSETQ. The CDR3 has 14 amino acids. Between the trimmed V and J ends, which lost 0 bases and 2 bases, there was a span of 7 bases. In DNA form, the CDR3 reads TGCGCCAGCAGCTTGGCCGTCGCCACAGATACGCAGTATTTT. The encoded protein is CASSLAVATDTQYF.

This chain connects TRBV6-1 to TRBJ2-6; perhaps TRBD1 as D (6 bases). The CDR3 is 16 residues long. Looked up from germline, CDR1 is MNHNS and CDR2 is SASEGT. Trimming pared 2 bases from V and 3 bases from J, leaving 11 bases between. For the CDR3, the DNA is TGTGCCAGCAGTGAACCCGGACAGAGTGGGGCCAACGTCCTGACTTTC. As protein: CASSEPGQSGANVLTF.

CDR3 nucleotides: TGTGCCAGCAGTTCCCCGTGGTGGCCCAACACCGGGGAGCTGTTTTTT. Protein: CASSSPWWPNTGELFF. The V and J genes are TRBV28 and TRBJ2-2; D gene ambiguous. From germline, CDR1 is MDHEN and CDR2 SYDVKM. The CDR3 covers 16 residues. The V and J ends lost 4 bases and 2 bases respectively, with 14 bases between them.

The chain couples TRBV6-6 to TRBJ2-1; the D gene could be TRBD1 or TRBD2 (6 bases each). CDR3 length equals 13 residues. CDR1 MNHNY and CDR2 SVGAGI come from the germline V gene (reference sequence). The germline V and J ends were trimmed by 7 bases and 8 bases, with 15 bases remaining between them. CDR3 nucleotide sequence: TGTGCCAGCAAGCTGGGGGGCCGGGATGAGCAGTTCTTC. The encoded protein is CASKLGGRDEQFF.

This clone was counted ten times or more. The V call is TRBV7-8, the J call TRBJ1-2; D is unresolved. The CDR3 is 12 amino acids. The V end lost 3 bases, the J end lost 4 bases, and 6 bases lay between the germline ends. Germline V CDR1 and CDR2: SGHVS, FQNEAQ. In DNA form, the CDR3 reads TGTGCCAGCAGCTTCGACGCCTATGGCTACACCTTC. Protein product: CASSFDAYGYTF.

This clone was seen repeatedly, ten times or more. The chain carries TRBV24-1 and TRBJ1-2; D gene unclear. V was trimmed by 4 bases and J by 8 bases, leaving 13 bases between them. Germline V gene sequence: CDR1 KGHDR, CDR2 SFDVKD. The length of the CDR3 is 13 residues. The CDR3 nucleotides are TGTGCCACCAGTGACCGTGGCTCGTCAGGCTACACCTTC. This codes for CATSDRGSSGYTF.

The CDR3 loop is CASGITDTQYF. The DNA of the CDR3 is TGTGCCAGCGGGATCACAGATACGCAGTATTTT. The chain recombines TRBV25-1 with TRBJ2-3; D unresolved. The CDR3 runs 11 residues. The V and J ends lost 8 bases and 2 bases respectively, with 5 bases between them. Per the germline V gene, CDR1 is MGHDK and CDR2 is SYGVNS. The full variable domain, in which reference TRBV25-1 and TRBJ2-3 provide the parts outside the CDR3, is EADIYQTPRYLVIGTGKKITLECSQTMGHDKMYWYQQDPGMELHLIHYSYGVNSTEKGDLSSESTVSRIRTEHFPLTLESARPSHTSQYLCASGITDTQYFGPGTRLTVL.

The rearrangement joins TRBV3-1 (or the pseudogene TRBV3-2) to TRBJ2-5, with a tentative D call TRBD1 (6 bases). V lost 4 bases to trimming and J lost 2 bases, with 11 bases between them. Germline V CDR1 and CDR2: LGHDT, YNNKEL (reference sequence). CDR3 size: 14 residues. CDR3 amino acids: CASSLWTAQETQYF. CDR3 nucleotide sequence: TGTGCCAGCAGCCTTTGGACAGCTCAAGAGACCCAGTACTTC.

This rearrangement joins TRBV5-1 to TRBJ1-1, with D possibly being TRBD1 (6 bases). The CDR3 has 14 amino acids. Germline CDR1 is SGHRS and CDR2 is YFSETQ. Trimming removed 0 bases at V and 5 bases at J, with 11 bases between. CDR3 residues: CASSLGIGGTEAFF. The CDR3, as DNA: TGCGCCAGCAGCTTGGGGATAGGGGGAACTGAAGCTTTCTTT.

The chain couples TRBV7-9 to TRBJ2-1, with 9 bases matching TRBD1. Losses at the gene ends were 5 bases for V and 4 bases for J; bases not matched to a gene: 12. The length of the CDR3 is 17 residues. The germline CDR1 and CDR2 sequences are SEHNR and FQNEAQ (reference sequence). CDR3 region: CASSHRGRRIIYNEQFF. Written as DNA, the CDR3 is TGTGCCAGCAGCCACAGGGGGCGCAGGATTATATACAATGAGCAGTTCTTC.

The genes are TRBV30 and TRBJ1-5; 10 bases fit TRBD1. Germline lookup yields CDR1 GTSNPN and CDR2 SVGIG (reference sequence). With 0 bases clipped from V and 3 bases from J, the junction kept 2 bases outside the gene matches. This CDR3 has 15 amino acids. For the CDR3, the DNA is TGTGCCTGGAGTGTAGGGACAGGGGACAATCAGCCCCAGCATTTT. It yields the protein CAWSVGTGDNQPQHF.

Worth noting for this clone: Distinct nucleotide sequences in the sample also encode this CDR3. The chain uses TRBV2 and TRBJ2-3; no clear D gene. V lost 6 bases and J lost 2, with 3 bases in between. CDR3 length: 11 residues. Per germline, CDR1 SNHLY and CDR2 FYNNEI. The CDR3 loop is CASRSTDTQYF. CDR3 DNA sequence: TGTGCCAGCAGATCCACAGATACGCAGTATTTT.

The genes are TRBV5-4 and TRBJ1-2; 9 bases are a match to TRBD1. CDR3 length: 15 residues. Germline trimming cut 3 bases from V and 8 bases from J; bases unmatched to any gene: 11. CDR1 is SGHNT, CDR2 YYREEE, per germline (reference sequence). The DNA of the CDR3 is TGTGCCAGCAGCTGGGAACGGACAGGGGATGAAGGCTACACCTTC. Translated, it gives CASSWERTGDEGYTF.

V gene TRBV28 combines with J gene TRBJ2-7; 9 bases align to TRBD2. From germline, CDR1 is MDHEN and CDR2 SYDVKM. V dropped 5 bases and J dropped 5; count of bases not matched to a gene: 19. The CDR3 length is 18 residues. In nucleotides, the CDR3 is TGTGCCAGCAGTCCTCACCAGGGGCGGGGGGGCATCCAAAACGAGCAGTACGTC. Encoded protein: CASSPHQGRGGIQNEQYV.